One and the same sample provided the 27 T cell receptor beta chains below, sequenced in a study of shared clonotypes between healthy human individuals (dated by TCRdb to the early 2020s). Preparation of the library involved the immunoSEQ multiplex PCR assay. TCRdb retrieved this table from immuneACCESS and kept in-frame rearrangements only. Not all clones are present; in checked studies, unresolved V genes account for under half, and no reason is known for the remainder. This sample gives approximately 2.5 million clones in total; roughly 93% of them show up just once. Approximately 0.35% of the sample comes from the top ten. Sequencing used naive CD4+ T cells from PBMCs. The cell subset or site label for this specimen denotes: CD45RA+ positively selected. The receptors stem from a man younger than 30 in good health. Some clones in this sample may be carry-over from other donors' samples.

CDR3 DNA: TGTGCCAGCAGTTCCCTTGAGGCGGGGCGATACAATGAGCAGTTCTTC. Translating it yields CASSSLEAGRYNEQFF. This chain connects TRBV28 to TRBJ2-1; D is perhaps TRBD2 (6 bases). Germline-derived CDR1 and CDR2 are MDHEN and SYDVKM. The CDR3 is 16 amino acids. The ends were cut back, 4 bases at V and 4 bases at J, with 17 bases in the middle.

The rearrangement joins TRBV28 to TRBJ1-2; D remains ambiguous. The ends were cut back, 6 bases at V and 5 bases at J, with 19 bases in the middle. The germline V gene encodes CDR1 MDHEN and CDR2 SYDVKM. CDR3 length equals 15 residues. CDR3 loop: CASREPRPGRYGYTF. Written as DNA, the CDR3 is TGTGCCAGCAGGGAACCGAGGCCGGGCCGATATGGCTACACCTTC.

The chain is built from TRBV6-4 and TRBJ2-3; D is unclear. The germline gives CDR1 MRHNA, CDR2 SNTAGT. This CDR3 is built from 13 residues. With 3 bases removed from V and 2 bases from J, the gap between germline ends came to 6 bases. CDR3 amino acids: CASSEDLTDTQYF. The DNA of the CDR3 is TGTGCCAGCAGTGAGGACCTCACAGATACGCAGTATTTT.

This chain links TRBV6-1 with TRBJ2-3, with TRBD1 as a possible D gene (5 bases). Germline V CDR1 and CDR2: MNHNS, SASEGT. Trimming pared 1 base from V and 11 bases from J, leaving 16 bases between. The CDR3 is 14 residues long. The CDR3 loop reads CASSEVDLRQRQYF. CDR3 DNA sequence: TGTGCCAGCAGTGAAGTAGACCTGAGACAGCGGCAGTATTTT.

The chain links TRBV29-1 to TRBJ2-7, with D perhaps TRBD2 (6 bases). The V and J ends lost 4 bases and 3 bases respectively, with 16 bases between them. The CDR3 covers 14 residues. Germline assignment: CDR1 SQVTM and CDR2 ANQGSEA. The CDR3 DNA reads as TGCAGCGTTGCCGGGCGGGGCGGAAACTACGAGCAGTACTTC. It is translated as CSVAGRGGNYEQYF.

V usage is TRBV5-1 and J usage is TRBJ1-2; D possibly corresponds to TRBD1 (6 bases). Trimming shortened V by 2 bases and J by 0 bases, and 11 bases separated the two germline ends. CDR1 and CDR2 from the germline V gene are SGHRS and YFSETQ. The CDR3 loop spans 15 amino acids. CDR3 protein: CASSFTGRSNYGYTF. CDR3 coding DNA: TGCGCCAGCAGCTTCACAGGGAGATCTAACTATGGCTACACCTTC.

A note on this clone: The same CDR3 also results from other DNA sequences found in this sample. The chain uses TRBV20-1 and TRBJ2-3, with D unresolved. The CDR3 has 11 residues. Trimming pared 5 bases from V and 4 bases from J, leaving 7 bases between. Germline V gene data show CDR1 as DFQATT and CDR2 as SNEGSKA (reference sequence). CDR3 residues: CSAPLADTQYF. Written as DNA, the CDR3 is TGCAGTGCTCCCCTCGCAGATACGCAGTATTTT.

This sequence joins TRBV7-2 and TRBJ2-2; the D is unclear. This CDR3 contains 13 residues. CDR1 is SGHTA, CDR2 FQGNSA, per germline. V lost 7 bases and J lost 6, with 12 bases in between. The CDR3 reads CASTPIYPGELFF. CDR3 DNA: TGTGCCAGCACCCCAATATATCCCGGGGAGCTGTTTTTT.

Comments on this clone: Other DNA sequences from this sample encode an identical CDR3 as well. The chain carries TRBV5-1 and TRBJ2-1, with 9 nucleotides matching TRBD2. Germline CDR1 SGHRS, CDR2 YFSETQ. There are 16 residues in the CDR3. The J segment lost 2 bases and the V segment lost 2 bases, leaving 5 bases of the junction unmatched. The CDR3 DNA follows: TGCGCCAGCAGCTTATTAGCGGGAGTAACCTACAATGAGCAGTTCTTC. Its protein product is CASSLLAGVTYNEQFF. Drawing the rest from reference TRBV5-1 and TRBJ2-1, the complete variable domain is KAGVTQTPRYLIKTRGQQVTLSCSPISGHRSVSWYQQTPGQGLQFLFEYFSETQRNKGNFPGRFSGRQFSNSRSEMNVSTLELGDSALYLCASSLLAGVTYNEQFFGPGTRLTVL.

The V call is TRBV28, the J call TRBJ2-5, with D perhaps matching TRBD2 (6 bases). The germline V and J ends were trimmed by 4 bases and 12 bases, with 18 bases remaining between them. This CDR3 comprises 13 residues. Looked up from germline, CDR1 is MDHEN and CDR2 is SYDVKM. CDR3 loop: CASSSPGAGEKYF. The CDR3 DNA sequence: TGTGCCAGCAGTTCACCGGGAGCGGGCGAAAAGTACTTC.

A single count supports this clone. V and J are TRBV2 and TRBJ1-5; a weak D match, TRBD1 (6 bases). The CDR3 contains 13 residues. Germline V lookup: CDR1 SNHLY, CDR2 FYNNEI. V was shortened by 7 bases and J by 3 bases, with 10 bases between the two germline ends. The CDR3 DNA reads as TGTGCCAGCATGGGGGACACCAATCAGCCCCAGCATTTT. The encoded protein is CASMGDTNQPQHF.

This clone showed up just a few times. Other nucleotide sequences from this sample produce the same CDR3. This chain connects TRBV7-9 to TRBJ1-5; no firm D call. V was cut by 3 bases and J by 7 bases, with 7 bases left in between. The CDR3 length is 12 residues. Germline-derived CDR1 and CDR2 are SEHNR and FQNEAQ (reference sequence). The CDR3 DNA is TGTGCCAGCAGCTTTCCGGGCCAGCCCCAGCATTTT. This encodes CASSFPGQPQHF.

The chain is built from TRBV7-7 and TRBJ2-7, with D perhaps TRBD1 (6 bases). The CDR3 runs 19 residues. Trimming took 1 base from V and 5 from J, leaving 27 bases between them. The germline V gene encodes CDR1 SSHAT and CDR2 FNYEAQ (reference sequence). The CDR3 sequence is CASSLGWGRRGDRANEQYF. In nucleotides, the CDR3 is TGTGCCAGCAGCTTAGGGTGGGGGCGCAGGGGCGACCGGGCCAACGAGCAGTACTTC.

The chain carries TRBV5-6 and TRBJ2-7; TRBD1 might be the D (6 bases). V was clipped by 4 bases and J by 5 bases, with 22 bases between them. Per the germline V gene, CDR1 is SGHDT and CDR2 is YYEEEE. The CDR3 has 16 amino acids. CDR3 sequence: CASSPPQGGPVNEQYF. The CDR3, as DNA: TGTGCCAGCAGCCCCCCTCAAGGGGGACCCGTGAACGAGCAGTACTTC.

The chain joins TRBV5-1 to TRBJ1-6; 10 nucleotides agree with TRBD1. The CDR3 contains 15 residues. The V and J ends lost 1 base and 9 bases, in that order; junction bases with no gene match: 4. Germline V gives CDR1 SGHRS, CDR2 YFSETQ. In DNA, the CDR3 is TGCGCCAGCAGCTTGTCGCGGACAGGGGGTTCACCCCTCCACTTT. Translating gives CASSLSRTGGSPLHF. The full variable domain, completed using reference TRBV5-1 and TRBJ1-6, is KAGVTQTPRYLIKTRGQQVTLSCSPISGHRSVSWYQQTPGQGLQFLFEYFSETQRNKGNFPGRFSGRQFSNSRSEMNVSTLELGDSALYLCASSLSRTGGSPLHFGNGTRLTVT.

J is TRBJ2-1 and V is TRBV7-2, with D uncertain. This CDR3 comprises 14 residues. Trimming shortened V by 5 bases and J by 8 bases, and 16 bases separated the two germline ends. Germline CDR1 SGHTA, CDR2 FQGNSA. CDR3 nucleotide sequence: TGTGCCAGCAGCCCTTATGCAGCCGTAGATGAGCAGTTCTTC. Translated: CASSPYAAVDEQFF.

J is TRBJ1-1 and V is TRBV11-1; no clear D. Trimming took 5 bases from V and 11 from J, leaving 18 bases between them. The CDR3 sequence is 13 residues long. Germline CDR1 SGHAT, CDR2 FQDESV (reference sequence). CDR3: CASSLTAGRWAFF. Written as DNA, the CDR3 is TGTGCCAGCAGCCTTACGGCCGGTCGTTGGGCTTTCTTT.

The chain recombines TRBV30 with TRBJ2-5, with D tentatively TRBD1 or TRBD2 (5 bases each). The CDR3 consists of 14 residues. V shed 1 base and J shed 5 bases, with 14 bases lying between them. Germline V lookup: CDR1 GTSNPN, CDR2 SVGIG (reference sequence). This CDR3 reads CAWSGPSWGETQYF. CDR3 in DNA: TGTGCCTGGAGTGGCCCTTCATGGGGGGAGACCCAGTACTTC.

The chain couples TRBV18 to TRBJ1-1, with 7 bases lining up with TRBD1. CDR3 size: 17 residues. Germline CDR1 KGHSH, CDR2 LQKENI. With 0 bases clipped from V and 0 bases from J, the junction kept 7 bases outside the gene matches. The CDR3 protein is CASSPPRSQGVNTEAFF. The CDR3 DNA reads as TGTGCCAGCTCACCACCGCGCAGTCAGGGGGTGAACACTGAAGCTTTCTTT. The full variable domain, completed using reference TRBV18 and TRBJ1-1, is NAGVMQNPRHLVRRRGQEARLRCSPMKGHSHVYWYRQLPEEGLKFMVYLQKENIIDESGMPKERFSAEFPKEGPSILRIQQVVRGDSAAYFCASSPPRSQGVNTEAFFGQGTRLTVV.

V is TRBV6-1 and J is TRBJ2-7, with no clear D. V dropped 8 bases and J dropped 0 bases, with 14 bases sitting between them. Germline-derived CDR1 and CDR2 are MNHNS and SASEGT. This CDR3 comprises 14 residues. CDR3 in amino acids: CASAQARNSYEQYF. The DNA of the CDR3 is TGTGCCAGCGCGCAGGCGCGAAACTCCTACGAGCAGTACTTC.

The chain couples TRBV7-9 to TRBJ2-5, with TRBD1 matching over 9 bases. There are 12 residues in the CDR3. Germline V gives CDR1 SEHNR, CDR2 FQNEAQ (reference sequence). V lost 4 bases to trimming and J lost 8 bases; unmatched junction nucleotides: 2. As DNA, the CDR3 is TGTGCCAGCAGCTCGGACAGGGGAACCCAGTACTTC. Translation: CASSSDRGTQYF.

The chain joins TRBV28 to TRBJ1-1; possibly TRBD1 for D (6 bases). The CDR3 is 16 residues long. V was cut by 5 bases and J by 4 bases, with 20 bases left in between. The V gene's germline CDR1 is MDHEN and CDR2 SYDVKM. The DNA for the CDR3 is TGTGCCAGCAGTGATTCACGGGGGCCCACGGGCACTGAAGCTTTCTTT. This translates into CASSDSRGPTGTEAFF.

This chain uses TRBV5-1 with TRBJ2-3, with D unclear. The germline CDR1 and CDR2 sequences are SGHRS and YFSETQ. Trimming pared 4 bases from V and 0 bases from J, leaving 6 bases between. CDR3 length: 13 amino acids. CDR3 amino acids: CASSIDSTDTQYF. In nucleotides, the CDR3 is TGCGCCAGCAGCATAGATAGCACAGATACGCAGTATTTT.

The chain employs TRBV7-8 and TRBJ1-2; 9 nucleotides align to TRBD1. V trimming: 5 bases; J trimming: 5 bases; junction bases outside the gene matches: 9. There are 15 residues in the CDR3. The V gene's germline CDR1 is SGHVS and CDR2 FQNEAQ. The CDR3 protein is CASSPASGQGYGYTF. CDR3 sequence (DNA): TGTGCCAGCAGCCCCGCTTCGGGACAGGGATATGGCTACACCTTC.

This chain uses TRBV6-1 with TRBJ1-1; D is uncertain. Germline values: CDR1 MNHNS, CDR2 SASEGT. This CDR3 comprises 13 residues. V gave up 3 bases and J gave up 1 base, with 6 bases separating them. The CDR3 loop is CASSEHRNTEAFF. The CDR3 DNA follows: TGTGCCAGCAGTGAGCACAGGAACACTGAAGCTTTCTTT.

On this clone: The same CDR3 is also encoded by other DNA sequences in this sample. The chain couples TRBV9 to TRBJ1-4; TRBD1 matches at 9 bases. The germline CDR1 and CDR2 sequences are SGDLS and YYNGEE. The CDR3 length is 15 residues. The V gene end was trimmed by 2 bases and the J gene end by 2 bases; junction bases not matched to a gene: 1. The CDR3 region is CASSVGQGTNEKLFF. The CDR3 nucleotides read TGTGCCAGCAGCGTCGGACAGGGGACTAATGAAAAACTGTTTTTT.

This rearrangement joins TRBV7-9 to TRBJ1-3; D is unresolved. The V and J ends lost 5 bases and 8 bases respectively, with 19 bases between them. Germline values: CDR1 SEHNR, CDR2 FQNEAQ (reference sequence). This CDR3 has 15 amino acids. For the CDR3, the DNA is TGTGCCAGCAGCCTGCGTCTGCAGCCGGGTGACACCATATATTTT. As protein: CASSLRLQPGDTIYF. Supplemented by reference TRBV7-9 and TRBJ1-3, the full variable domain reads DTGVSQNPRHKITKRGQNVTFRCDPISEHNRLYWYRQTLGQGPEFLTYFQNEAQLEKSRLLSDRFSAERPKGSFSTLEIQRTEQGDSAMYLCASSLRLQPGDTIYFGEGSWLTVV.